Below, 23 T cell receptor beta chains from the same sample are listed, as sequenced in a study of early T cells in non-severe SARS-CoV-2 infection. TCRdb re-analysed the 5' RACE reads in MiXCR, keeping a single row per CDR3 protein. The sample holds approximately 66,000 distinct CDR3 sequences, around 14% seen once. Material for sequencing was whole blood. These receptors came from an adult who was a healthcare worker with PCR-confirmed SARS-CoV-2 infection or an uninfected control (not recorded which).

V and J are TRBV20-1 and TRBJ2-1, with 10 bases matching TRBD2. This CDR3 is 14 amino acids long. The junction had 3 bases not matched to a gene; V was cut back by 3 bases and J by 4 bases. The germline V gene encodes CDR1 DFQATT and CDR2 SNEGSKA (reference sequence). The CDR3 loop is CSARGLATYNEQFF. The DNA of the CDR3 is TGCAGTGCTAGGGGACTAGCGACGTACAATGAGCAGTTCTTC.

This clonotype was seen repeatedly, ten times or more. The chain employs TRBV27 and TRBJ2-3; no clear D. Germline V CDR1 and CDR2: MNHEY, SMNVEV (reference sequence). The V and J ends lost 3 bases and 4 bases respectively, with 8 bases between them. The CDR3 consists of 13 residues. The CDR3 nucleotides read TGTGCCAGCAGTTTCCTGCCCCCAGATACGCAGTATTTT. Translating it yields CASSFLPPDTQYF.

CDR3 protein: CASTPHAVDQGPLHF. Here the CDR3 DNA reads TGTGCCAGCACCCCTCACGCAGTCGATCAGGGTCCCCTCCACTTT. J is TRBJ1-6 and V is TRBV25-1; possibly TRBD1 for D (5 bases). Germline values: CDR1 MGHDK, CDR2 SYGVNS. The CDR3 sequence is 15 residues long. Trimming pared 7 bases from V and 13 bases from J, leaving 23 bases between.

This clonotype appeared many times. The chain recombines TRBV21-1 with TRBJ2-7; the D call of TRBD2 is as the table states it, not checked on the DNA. TRBV21-1 is classified as a pseudogene. CDR3 length: 18 residues. In DNA, the CDR3 is TGTGCCAGCAGCAAAGATGGTAGTCCGGGGGAAAGCTCCTACGAGCAGTACTTC. As protein: CASSKDGSPGESSYEQYF.

This clonotype was detected many times. The chain employs TRBV29-1 and TRBJ2-5; possibly TRBD1 for D (5 bases). This CDR3 has 13 residues. The V gene lost 6 bases and the J gene lost 1 base, with 12 bases spanning the gap. Germline V lookup: CDR1 SQVTM, CDR2 ANQGSEA. CDR3 in DNA: TGCAGCGTCGAACGCACAGGCCAAGAGACCCAGTACTTC. The encoded protein is CSVERTGQETQYF.

Many counts were recorded for this clonotype. The chain employs TRBV7-3 and TRBJ2-1, with no clear D. Trimming cost V 5 bases and J 9 bases, with 14 bases left between them. Germline V lookup: CDR1 SGHTA, CDR2 FQGTGA. The CDR3 has 13 residues. CDR3 nucleotides: TGTGCCAGCAGCGTATCTCTGGCCGGTGAGCAGTTCTTC. This encodes CASSVSLAGEQFF.

This clonotype was seen only a few times. The chain has TRBV7-6 and TRBJ2-3; D is unresolved. Between the trimmed V and J ends, which lost 3 bases and 0 bases, there was a span of 13 bases. CDR1 is SGHVS, CDR2 FNYEAQ, per germline. There are 16 residues in the CDR3. The CDR3 DNA reads as TGTGCCAGCAGCTTGTTCCCGGATGGAAGCACAGATACGCAGTATTTT. Encoded protein: CASSLFPDGSTDTQYF.

This rearrangement joins TRBV28 to TRBJ2-7; 10 bases align to TRBD2. The germline V gene has CDR1 MDHEN and CDR2 SYDVKM. The CDR3 totals 16 residues. Germline trimming cut 5 bases from V and 1 base from J; bases unmatched to any gene: 8. The CDR3: CASSRLGLADSYEQYF. CDR3 nucleotides: TGTGCCAGCAGTAGACTAGGACTAGCGGATTCCTACGAGCAGTACTTC.

This clonotype was observed a handful of times. CDR3 loop: CASTHEGTLLNYGYTF. The CDR3 nucleotides are TGTGCCAGCACCCACGAGGGCACCCTACTTAACTATGGCTACACCTTC. The V and J genes are TRBV6-2 or TRBV6-3 and TRBJ1-2; no definite D call. Germline CDR1 and CDR2: MNHEY and SVGEGT. Trimming removed 7 bases at V and 1 base at J, with 19 bases between. This CDR3 is 16 amino acids long.

The table lists this clonotype with many counts. This chain links TRBV9 with TRBJ2-6, with TRBD1 matching over 7 bases. The germline gives CDR1 SGDLS, CDR2 YYNGEE. The V gene end was trimmed by 0 bases and the J gene end by 4 bases; junction bases not matched to a gene: 1. CDR3 length: 15 residues. CDR3 loop: CASSVEGAGANVLTF. CDR3 nucleotide sequence: TGTGCCAGCAGCGTAGAGGGGGCCGGGGCCAACGTCCTGACTTTC.

In its sample, this clonotype ranks as medium-sized. The rearrangement uses TRBV14 and TRBJ2-5; D is undetermined. The CDR3 length is 12 residues. Germline V CDR1 and CDR2: SGHDN, FVKESK. With 4 bases removed from V and 4 bases from J, the gap between germline ends came to 7 bases. In nucleotides, the CDR3 is TGTGCCAGCAGCCCGCCGGGAGAGACCCAGTACTTC. Amino acid sequence: CASSPPGETQYF.

The rearrangement links TRBV6-6 to TRBJ2-7; 8 positions match TRBD1. Unmatched junction bases numbered 4, after V lost 0 bases and J lost 3 bases. The CDR3 contains 15 residues. Germline lookup yields CDR1 MNHNY and CDR2 SVGAGI (reference sequence). The CDR3 here is CASSYSTGVNYEQYF. CDR3 nucleotides: TGTGCCAGCAGTTACTCGACAGGGGTCAACTACGAGCAGTACTTC.

Many counts were recorded for this clonotype. V and J are TRBV7-3 and TRBJ2-2; D gene unclear. The CDR3 is 13 amino acids. Between the trimmed V and J ends, which lost 2 bases and 6 bases, there was a span of 7 bases. Germline V gives CDR1 SGHTA, CDR2 FQGTGA. The DNA of the CDR3 is TGTGCCAGCAGCTTAGTCAAGGCCGGGGAGCTGTTTTTT. It is translated as CASSLVKAGELFF.

The chain joins TRBV6-1 to TRBJ1-1, with D possibly matching TRBD1 (5 bases). There are 13 residues in the CDR3. V dropped 4 bases and J dropped 0 bases, with 6 bases sitting between them. Germline lookup yields CDR1 MNHNS and CDR2 SASEGT. The CDR3 reads CASSAGVNTEAFF. CDR3 DNA sequence: TGTGCCAGCAGTGCGGGGGTGAACACTGAAGCTTTCTTT.

V usage is TRBV7-2 and J usage is TRBJ2-7, with no clear D. Per germline, CDR1 SGHTA and CDR2 FQGNSA. The V end lost 6 bases, the J end lost 0 bases, and 15 bases lay between the germline ends. The CDR3 totals 15 residues. Written as DNA, the CDR3 is TGTGCCAGCAGTCCCGGATTGATGCCCTCCTACGAGCAGTACTTC. Its protein is CASSPGLMPSYEQYF.

This clonotype was observed at least ten times. The chain joins TRBV25-1 to TRBJ2-7; 15 bases line up with TRBD2. The CDR3 runs to 15 residues. V lost 6 bases to trimming and J lost 6 bases; unmatched junction nucleotides: 6. The germline gives CDR1 MGHDK, CDR2 SYGVNS. The CDR3, as DNA: TGTGCCAGCAGATCTACGGGACTAGCGGGAGGCGAGCAGTACTTC. Its protein is CASRSTGLAGGEQYF.

This clonotype was recorded at least ten times. The chain is built from TRBV10-2 and TRBJ1-2; D is ambiguous. CDR1 WSHSY and CDR2 SAAADI come from the germline V gene. V was clipped by 5 bases and J by 2 bases, with 15 bases between them. The CDR3 contains 15 residues. CDR3 DNA: TGCGCCAGCAGTTCCCAAAAAACCGGGAACTATGGCTACACCTTC. Its protein product is CASSSQKTGNYGYTF.

The count of this clonotype is one. The chain has TRBV5-1 and TRBJ2-3; TRBD1 aligns across 7 bases. The V gene end was trimmed by 4 bases and the J gene end by 0 bases; junction bases not matched to a gene: 5. Germline V gene lookup returns CDR1 SGHRS and CDR2 YFSETQ. There are 15 residues in the CDR3. DNA for the CDR3: TGCGCCAGCAGCCGACTGGGACAGAGCACAGATACGCAGTATTTT. It translates to CASSRLGQSTDTQYF.

This clonotype was seen ten or more times. The chain is built from TRBV10-3 and TRBJ2-7; D is uncertain. The CDR3 has 13 amino acids. Germline V lookup: CDR1 ENHRY, CDR2 SYGVKD. Between the trimmed V and J ends, which lost 6 bases and 2 bases, there was a span of 11 bases. The CDR3 loop is CAISDTMTYEQYF. The CDR3 nucleotides read TGTGCCATCAGCGACACCATGACCTACGAGCAGTACTTC.

This clonotype was seen at least ten times. The chain is built from TRBV27 and TRBJ2-1; 8 bases line up with TRBD2. CDR3 length equals 15 residues. Germline assignment: CDR1 MNHEY and CDR2 SMNVEV (reference sequence). Trimming cost V 0 bases and J 8 bases; bases outside gene matches: 6. As DNA, the CDR3 is TGTGCCAGCAGTTTATCTTCCGGGGGGGCGTATGAGCAGTTCTTC. Its translation is CASSLSSGGAYEQFF.

In this sample, this clonotype turned up a few times. The chain combines TRBV20-1 with TRBJ1-1; no clear D gene. The germline CDR1 and CDR2 sequences are DFQATT and SNEGSKA (reference sequence). V lost 0 bases and J lost 6, with 17 bases in between. The CDR3 has 15 residues. The DNA for the CDR3 is TGCAGTGCTAGAGAAGACTGGGGAGGGTTCGCTGAAGCTTTCTTT. This codes for CSAREDWGGFAEAFF.

There are many counts of this clonotype. This chain joins TRBV7-9 and TRBJ1-5, with D unclear. This CDR3 spans 12 amino acids. Germline V gene data show CDR1 as SEHNR and CDR2 as FQNEAQ (reference sequence). V gave up 3 bases and J gave up 7 bases, with 7 bases separating them. CDR3 loop: CASSFLSQPQHF. DNA for the CDR3: TGTGCCAGCAGCTTCCTGTCACAGCCCCAGCATTTT.

This chain links TRBV11-2 with TRBJ2-7; D is perhaps TRBD1 (6 bases). The CDR3 consists of 15 residues. Per germline, CDR1 SGHAT and CDR2 FQNNGV. Trimming pared 5 bases from V and 5 bases from J, leaving 19 bases between. CDR3 DNA: TGTGCCAGCAGCCCTTCCGGGACACCTTCCCACGAGCAGTACTTC. The encoded protein is CASSPSGTPSHEQYF.